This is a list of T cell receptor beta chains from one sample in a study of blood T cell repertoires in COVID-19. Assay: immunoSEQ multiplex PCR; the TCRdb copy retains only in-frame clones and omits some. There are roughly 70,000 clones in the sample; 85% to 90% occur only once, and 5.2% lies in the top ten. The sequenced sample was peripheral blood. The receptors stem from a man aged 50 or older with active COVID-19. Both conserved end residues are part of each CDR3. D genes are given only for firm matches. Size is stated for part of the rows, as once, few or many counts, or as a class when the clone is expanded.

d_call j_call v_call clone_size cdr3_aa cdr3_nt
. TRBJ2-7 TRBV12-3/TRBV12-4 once CASSPISREQYF TGTGCCAGCAGCCCCATAAGCCGCGAGCAGTACTTC
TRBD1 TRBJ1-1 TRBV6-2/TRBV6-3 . CASSYSQGLDTEAFF TGTGCCAGCAGTTACTCACAGGGGTTAGACACTGAAGCTTTCTTT
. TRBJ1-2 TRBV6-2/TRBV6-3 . CASSTRGGPLYGYTF TGTGCCAGCAGTACCAGGGGTGGCCCACTATATGGCTACACCTTC
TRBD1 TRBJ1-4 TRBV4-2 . CASSQAFGTENEKLFF TGTGCCAGCAGCCAAGCGTTTGGGACAGAGAATGAAAAACTGTTTTTT
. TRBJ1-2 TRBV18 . CASSPPGVANYGYTF TGTGCCAGCTCACCACCAGGGGTCGCTAACTATGGCTACACCTTC
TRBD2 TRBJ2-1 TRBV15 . CATSRDPRTSGPGEQFF TGTGCCACCAGCAGAGATCCTCGGACTAGCGGTCCAGGTGAGCAGTTCTTC
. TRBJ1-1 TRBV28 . CASRPRGGQSKMNTEAFF TGTGCCAGCAGACCAAGGGGGGGACAAAGTAAAATGAACACTGAAGCTTTCTTT
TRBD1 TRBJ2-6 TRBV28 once CASSGGQRSGANVLTF TGTGCCAGCAGTGGGGGACAGCGATCTGGGGCCAACGTCCTGACTTTC
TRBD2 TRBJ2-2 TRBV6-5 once CASSYLAGDGELFF TGTGCCAGCAGTTACCTAGCGGGAGACGGGGAGCTGTTTTTT
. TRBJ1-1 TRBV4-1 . CASSPDLLRQAYTEAFF TGCGCCAGCAGCCCTGATTTACTTAGACAGGCTTACACTGAAGCTTTCTTT